The entry below gives a single T cell receptor (beta chain) sequence along with its context. Its antigen is not known. One end of the junction does not line up with germline, which may come from a read error. These data come from a study of T cells in Graves' hyperthyroidism and ophthalmopathy. The overall study: Before any treatment, at initial diagnosis, peripheral blood was collected. Broader study findings: Separating ophthalmopathy from stable hyperthyroidism was achieved by a 13 V-J model. Most clonotypes expanded in thyroid above 0.001 were likewise present in blood.

Researchers amplified the TCR beta CDR3 regions from RNA transcripts. TCR CDR3 regions were first amplified by RT-PCR with HTBI primers. Via MiXCR, TCRdb re-called the multiplex PCR reads, giving one row per CDR3 protein. Of around 600,000 distinct CDR3 sequences listed, about 14% are singletons. Orbital computed tomography, thyroid ultrasound, serum thyroxine and TRAb, and clinical symptoms together informed the diagnoses. CDR1 LNHNV and CDR2 YYDKDF come from the germline V gene (reference sequence). There are 14 residues in the CDR3. The rearrangement uses TRBV15 and TRBJ2-5; D is unresolved. The sequencing sample was made of blood. The sequence was collected from a woman in her forties or fifties with Graves' ophthalmopathy. In DNA, the CDR3 is TGTGCCACCAGCTACGGACGCCTTCAAGAGAGCCAGTACTTC. Protein sequence: CATSYGRLQESQYF.